This T cell receptor beta chain was sequenced during a study of blood T cells in healthy people across ages. V was shortened by 5 bases and J by 0 bases, with 15 bases between the two germline ends. CDR3 length: 16 residues. Germline V gives CDR1 LNHNV, CDR2 YYDKDF (reference sequence). Through a sample-barcoded 5' primer and a J-beta primer mix, a second PCR was run for about 7 to 12 cycles. TCRdb fed the 5' RACE reads into MiXCR, producing one record per CDR3 protein. Of about 970,000 distinct CDR3 sequences listed, 51% are singletons. Each sample had at least 6 million PBMCs isolated. Source material: blood. This sequence originates from a woman in her sixties or seventies in good health. J is TRBJ2-3 and V is TRBV15; unclear D gene. DNA for the CDR3: TGTGCCACCAGCCACCCTCGGACGGTTAGCACAGATACGCAGTATTTT. This encodes CATSHPRTVSTDTQYF.